Shown below are 30 T cell receptor beta chains from a single sample sequenced in a study of T cells in Graves' hyperthyroidism and ophthalmopathy. Amplification yielded TCR beta CDR3 regions, with RNA transcripts as the source. First-round RT-PCR of the TCR CDR3 relied on the HTBI primer set. TCRdb analysed the multiplex PCR reads with MiXCR anew, one entry per CDR3 protein. The sample yields 400,000 to 600,000 distinct CDR3 sequences, about 16% seen once. Sequencing was performed on blood. Receptors were obtained from a woman between 25 and 40 years old with Graves' ophthalmopathy.

This clonotype was seen at least ten times. The rearrangement joins TRBV6-2 or TRBV6-3 to TRBJ1-2; 7 nucleotides match TRBD1. J was trimmed by 3 bases and V by 6 bases; bases with no gene match: 7. In germline, CDR1 is MNHEY, CDR2 SVGEGT. This CDR3 has 14 amino acids. The CDR3 sequence: CASRPTGSDYGYTF. CDR3 sequence (DNA): TGTGCCAGCAGACCGACAGGGTCTGACTATGGCTACACCTTC.

Turning to this clonotype: A read error may produce the germline difference seen at one junction end. The V gene is TRBV27, the J gene TRBJ1-1; D unresolved. The CDR3 length is 16 residues. CDR1 is MNHEY, CDR2 SMNVEV, per germline (reference sequence). The CDR3: CASSAPWTGSVTEALF. In DNA form, the CDR3 reads TGTGCCAGCAGCGCACCCTGGACCGGGTCGGTCACTGAAGCTCTCTTT.

V is TRBV30 and J is TRBJ2-2, with 10 bases that match TRBD1. This CDR3 is built from 14 residues. V lost 6 bases, J lost 3 bases, and 4 bases stayed unmatched. Per the germline V gene, CDR1 is GTSNPN and CDR2 is SVGIG (reference sequence). CDR3 bases: TGTGCCTGTACCGGGACAGGGGACACCGGGGAGCTGTTTTTT. It translates to CACTGTGDTGELFF.

This clonotype turned up a few times. The rearrangement joins TRBV5-4 to TRBJ2-6; D ambiguous. Germline CDR1 SGHNT, CDR2 YYREEE (reference sequence). The CDR3 totals 17 residues. The V and J ends lost 3 bases and 0 bases respectively, with 13 bases between them. CDR3 region: CASSSGPYHSGANVLTF. The CDR3 DNA sequence: TGTGCCAGCAGCTCGGGCCCCTATCACTCTGGGGCCAACGTCCTGACTTTC.

The genes are TRBV10-2 and TRBJ2-3; 8 bases align to TRBD2. The CDR3 sequence is 16 residues long. The J segment lost 2 bases and the V segment lost 4 bases, leaving 8 bases of the junction unmatched. Germline lookup yields CDR1 WSHSY and CDR2 SAAADI. Here the CDR3 reads CASSAPSGRPTDTQYF. CDR3 nucleotides: TGCGCCAGCAGTGCCCCCAGCGGGAGACCCACAGATACGCAGTATTTT.

This clonotype was counted many times. The gene calls are TRBV7-9 and TRBJ2-7; either TRBD1 or TRBD2 may fit D (5 bases each). The V gene lost 3 bases and the J gene lost 6 bases, with 15 bases spanning the gap. The CDR3 is 14 amino acids. Germline V gene lookup returns CDR1 SEHNR and CDR2 FQNEAQ (reference sequence). In nucleotides, the CDR3 is TGTGCCAGCAGCTTTTGGGGGAGTAGGGGCGAGCAGTACTTC. Translation gives CASSFWGSRGEQYF. The variable domain in full, completed from reference TRBV7-9 and TRBJ2-7, reads DTGVSQNPRHKITKRGQNVTFRCDPISEHNRLYWYRQTLGQGPEFLTYFQNEAQLEKSRLLSDRFSAERPKGSFSTLEIQRTEQGDSAMYLCASSFWGSRGEQYFGPGTRLTVT.

This chain links TRBV11-1 with TRBJ2-3; D not resolved. V lost 5 bases, J lost 7 bases, and 16 bases lay in between. The CDR3 is 14 residues long. Germline CDR1 and CDR2: SGHAT and FQDESV (reference sequence). CDR3 loop: CASSETSSGHTQYF. The CDR3 nucleotides read TGTGCCAGCAGCGAAACTTCCTCGGGCCATACGCAGTATTTT.

The V gene is TRBV10-3, the J gene TRBJ1-1; TRBD1 matches 8 bases. The germline CDR1 and CDR2 sequences are ENHRY and SYGVKD. V lost 7 bases to trimming and J lost 0 bases; unmatched junction nucleotides: 4. The CDR3 has 14 residues. The DNA for the CDR3 is TGTGCCATCAATCCGGACAGGGTGAACACTGAAGCTTTCTTT. This sequence encodes CAINPDRVNTEAFF.

This clonotype appeared many times. V and J are TRBV24-1 and TRBJ2-5, with D maybe TRBD2 (6 bases). Trimming left V 5 bases short and J 4 bases short, with 10 bases between. The CDR3 has 13 amino acids. CDR1 is KGHDR and CDR2 is SFDVKD in the germline V gene. The chain's CDR3 is CATSGPSVETQYF. The CDR3 DNA sequence: TGTGCCACCAGTGGTCCTAGCGTAGAGACCCAGTACTTC.

The V call is TRBV7-9, the J call TRBJ2-1, with 7 nucleotides matching TRBD1. Unmatched junction bases numbered 12, after V lost 5 bases and J lost 5 bases. This CDR3 contains 16 residues. The germline CDR1 and CDR2 sequences are SEHNR and FQNEAQ (reference sequence). The CDR3: CASSAGPGTDDNEQFF. CDR3 bases: TGTGCCAGCAGCGCGGGCCCCGGGACAGATGACAATGAGCAGTTCTTC.

This clonotype came up many times. The V call is TRBV7-8, the J call TRBJ2-7; D might be TRBD1 (6 bases). There are 12 residues in the CDR3. Trimming cost V 4 bases and J 6 bases, with 10 bases left between them. The germline CDR1 and CDR2 sequences are SGHVS and FQNEAQ. The CDR3 is CASSYLGGEQYF. The CDR3 bases are TGTGCCAGCAGCTATTTAGGGGGCGAGCAGTACTTC.

This sequence joins TRBV5-1 and TRBJ2-5, with 8 bases identical to TRBD2. Unmatched junction bases numbered 7, after V lost 4 bases and J lost 5 bases. The CDR3 spans 14 residues. Germline CDR1 and CDR2: SGHRS and YFSETQ. The CDR3 sequence: CASSPGTSMETQYF. The CDR3 nucleotides are TGCGCCAGCAGCCCCGGGACTAGTATGGAGACCCAGTACTTC.

The table lists this clonotype with a few counts. The chain has TRBV20-1 and TRBJ2-4; D ambiguous. CDR1 is DFQATT, CDR2 SNEGSKA, per germline (reference sequence). Trimming removed 0 bases from V and 4 bases from J, with 19 bases in between. The length of the CDR3 is 17 residues. CDR3 residues: CSAREVVAVWRKNIQYF. In nucleotides, the CDR3 is TGCAGTGCTAGAGAGGTAGTAGCAGTATGGCGGAAAAACATTCAGTACTTC.

The chain joins TRBV18 to TRBJ2-2; 8 bases align to TRBD1. Germline CDR1 and CDR2: KGHSH and LQKENI. This CDR3 is 17 amino acids long. The V and J ends lost 4 bases and 0 bases, in that order; junction bases with no gene match: 7. The CDR3 here is CASSRQGSGANTGELFF. In DNA, the CDR3 is TGTGCCAGCTCACGACAGGGGAGTGGGGCGAACACCGGGGAGCTGTTTTTT.

This clonotype was observed a few times. V usage is TRBV7-9 and J usage is TRBJ2-2; the D gene is possibly TRBD2 (5 bases). Germline assignment: CDR1 SEHNR and CDR2 FQNEAQ (reference sequence). This CDR3 spans 15 amino acids. Deletions cut 5 bases from V and 1 base from J, with 11 bases between. In DNA form, the CDR3 reads TGTGCCAGCAGCAGAGGGCCAGGGAACACCGGGGAGCTGTTTTTT. It codes for CASSRGPGNTGELFF.

This clonotype was recorded many times. The gene calls are TRBV11-3 and TRBJ2-1; 8 bases match TRBD2. V shed 3 bases, J shed 6 bases, and the junction held 4 bases outside the gene matches. The CDR3 runs 14 residues. CDR1 is SGHNT, CDR2 YENEEA, per germline. CDR3 residues: CASSLSGSFNEQFF. Here the CDR3 DNA reads TGTGCCAGCAGCTTGAGCGGGAGTTTCAATGAGCAGTTCTTC.

This clonotype was seen a few times. The genes are TRBV9 and TRBJ2-1, with 11 nucleotides matching TRBD2. CDR1 and CDR2 from the germline V gene are SGDLS and YYNGEE. The V and J ends lost 3 bases and 9 bases, in that order; junction bases with no gene match: 8. This CDR3 has 15 residues. CDR3 in DNA: TGTGCCAGCAGCGAGGGATCGGGACTAGCGGCTGAGCAGTTCTTC. This sequence encodes CASSEGSGLAAEQFF.

This clonotype was detected a few times. This rearrangement joins TRBV30 to TRBJ1-1, with TRBD1 as a possible D gene (6 bases). Trimming removed 0 bases at V and 5 bases at J, with 16 bases between. The CDR3 sequence is 15 residues long. The V gene's germline CDR1 is GTSNPN and CDR2 SVGIG (reference sequence). The CDR3 DNA reads TGTGCCTGGAGTGTACTAGGGGGGATGGGGACTGAAGCTTTCTTT. Its protein is CAWSVLGGMGTEAFF.

At least ten counts were recorded for this clonotype. The chain recombines TRBV2 with TRBJ2-7; D may be TRBD2 (5 bases). This CDR3 is built from 12 residues. Deletions cut 7 bases from V and 1 base from J, with 8 bases between. The V gene's germline CDR1 is SNHLY and CDR2 FYNNEI. The CDR3 loop is CASKRDSYEQYF. The CDR3 coding sequence is TGTGCCAGCAAGAGGGATTCCTACGAGCAGTACTTC. Full variable domain (missing parts from reference TRBV2 and TRBJ2-7): EPEVTQTPSHQVTQMGQEVILRCVPISNHLYFYWYRQILGQKVEFLVSFYNNEISEKSEIFDDQFSVERPDGSNFTLKIRSTKLEDSAMYFCASKRDSYEQYFGPGTRLTVT.

To note about this clonotype: A read error may explain this, as a much larger clone is one base away. CDR3 sequence (DNA): TGTGCCAGCAGTTACTCGGCCGTCCCCGGGGAGCTGTTTTTT. It specifies CASSYSAVPGELFF. The chain has TRBV6-6 and TRBJ2-2; D gene uncertain. This CDR3 region has 14 residues. The germline V gene encodes CDR1 MNHNY and CDR2 SVGAGI (reference sequence). Trimming took 0 bases from V and 6 from J, leaving 8 bases between them.

In this sample, this clonotype turned up many times. V usage is TRBV28 and J usage is TRBJ2-3; D may be TRBD2 (6 bases). The V and J ends lost 3 bases and 7 bases respectively, with 14 bases between them. CDR1 and CDR2 (germline): MDHEN, SYDVKM. The CDR3 loop spans 14 amino acids. The CDR3 nucleotides are TGTGCCAGCAGTTTGAGTAGCGGTTCGAATACGCAGTATTTT. Its translation: CASSLSSGSNTQYF.

The sample holds a few counts of this clonotype. The V gene is TRBV2, the J gene TRBJ2-1; perhaps TRBD1 as D (6 bases). The CDR3 is 13 amino acids. V lost 8 bases to trimming and J lost 5 bases, with 13 bases between them. Per germline, CDR1 SNHLY and CDR2 FYNNEI. Here the CDR3 DNA reads TGTGCCAGCGTCTACAGGGCGAACAATGAGCAGTTCTTC. Translation gives CASVYRANNEQFF.

A word on this clonotype: This may be a read error: a much more frequent sequence differs by one nucleotide. The CDR3 region has the DNA TGTGGCAGCAGCCCTGGGGCAGGGGTTGAGACCCAGTACTTC. This sequence encodes CGSSPGAGVETQYF. The J gene is TRBJ2-5, the V gene TRBV12-3 or TRBV12-4; tentative D call: TRBD1 (6 bases). The CDR3 runs 14 residues.

Of note for this clonotype: A read error may produce the germline difference seen at one junction end. J is TRBJ1-2 and V is TRBV20-1; D is uncertain. Per the germline V gene, CDR1 is DFQATT and CDR2 is SNEGSKA (reference sequence). The CDR3 is 15 amino acids. CDR3 nucleotide sequence: TGCAGTGCTAGAGATAATCGTAGAGTATTCTATGGCTGCACCTTC. This gives the protein CSARDNRRVFYGCTF.

Worth noting for this clonotype: One end of the junction is discordant with germline, which a read error may explain. The gene calls are TRBV27 and TRBJ1-1, with D perhaps matching TRBD1 (6 bases). From germline, CDR1 is MNHEY and CDR2 SMNVEV (reference sequence). CDR3 length equals 12 residues. The CDR3 DNA sequence: TGTGCCAGCAGAATGGGGGCATCGGCCGCTCTCTTT. Amino acid sequence: CASRMGASAALF.

This clonotype showed up many times. The chain carries TRBV11-2 and TRBJ2-7, with 9 nucleotides matching TRBD2. V lost 2 bases, J lost 3 bases, and 8 bases stayed unmatched. CDR3 length equals 16 residues. From germline, CDR1 is SGHAT and CDR2 FQNNGV. The CDR3, as DNA: TGTGCCAGCAGCTTATTTGCGGGAGGGTCCGACTACGAGCAGTACTTC. Its protein product is CASSLFAGGSDYEQYF. The variable domain in full, completed from reference TRBV11-2 and TRBJ2-7, reads EAGVAQSPRYKIIEKRQSVAFWCNPISGHATLYWYQQILGQGPKLLIQFQNNGVVDDSQLPKDRFSAERLKGVDSTLKIQPAKLEDSAVYLCASSLFAGGSDYEQYFGPGTRLTVT.

There are a few counts of this clonotype. The chain combines TRBV10-3 with TRBJ1-1; 11 nucleotides align to TRBD1. CDR1 and CDR2 from the germline V gene are ENHRY and SYGVKD. V was pared by 6 bases and J by 5 bases, with 5 bases of the junction left unmatched. The CDR3 extends over 14 amino acids. The chain's CDR3 is CAIRGTGGWTEAFF. The CDR3 nucleotides read TGTGCCATCAGAGGGACAGGGGGTTGGACTGAAGCTTTCTTT.

The CDR3 loop is CATSRDILAETYEQYF. CDR3 sequence (DNA): TGTGCCACCAGCAGAGATATACTAGCGGAGACCTACGAGCAGTACTTC. V is TRBV15 and J is TRBJ2-7, with 8 bases identical to TRBD2. The V gene's germline CDR1 is LNHNV and CDR2 YYDKDF (reference sequence). This CDR3 spans 16 amino acids. The V gene end was trimmed by 0 bases and the J gene end by 2 bases; junction bases not matched to a gene: 6.

CDR3 bases: TGTGCCAGCAGTTACGATCCAAGGGACCTCCTTTTGACCGGGGAGCTGTTTTTT. Residues: CASSYDPRDLLLTGELFF. The J gene is TRBJ2-2, the V gene TRBV6-4, with D possibly being TRBD1 or TRBD2 (5 bases each). The CDR3 length is 18 residues. Trimming took off 5 bases at V and 5 bases at J, with 24 bases between the two ends. In germline, CDR1 is MRHNA, CDR2 SNTAGT.

This clonotype was observed a handful of times. The chain has TRBV6-2 or TRBV6-3 and TRBJ2-7, with D perhaps TRBD1 (6 bases). Trimming removed 8 bases at V and 6 bases at J, with 20 bases between. This CDR3 contains 14 residues. Germline CDR1 reads MNHEY; CDR2 reads SVGEGT. The DNA for the CDR3 is TGTGCCAGCGGGAAAACAGGGCCAAAGGGCGAGCAGTACTTC. Translated: CASGKTGPKGEQYF.